The 8 T cell receptor beta chains in this list originate from one sample, sequenced in a study of cytomegalovirus exposure and HLA in healthy donors. 60 Vbeta and 13 Jbeta primers were used in PCR. Using immunoSEQ multiplex PCR, the repertoire was profiled, and TCRdb retains in-frame clones only, with some absent. Here the sample spans roughly 190,000 clones, approximately 70% being singletons. Sequenced material: PBMCs. The receptors here all came from a woman in her 30s in good health and CMV-seronegative.

The rearrangement joins TRBV5-1 to TRBJ2-5, with D possibly matching TRBD1 (6 bases). The CDR3 sequence is 14 residues long. Germline loops: CDR1 SGHRS, CDR2 YFSETQ. Trimming left V 4 bases short and J 1 base short, with 11 bases between. CDR3 coding DNA: TGCGCCAGCAGCCGGAACAGGGTCCAAGAGACCCAGTACTTC. It translates to CASSRNRVQETQYF.

The rearrangement uses TRBV6-1 and TRBJ2-7, with TRBD1 matching over 11 bases. This CDR3 is built from 13 residues. Trimming removed 7 bases from V and 4 bases from J; junction bases left unmatched: 3. The germline CDR1 and CDR2 sequences are MNHNS and SASEGT. CDR3: CASTGQGGYEQYF. CDR3 sequence (DNA): TGTGCCAGCACGGGACAGGGGGGGTACGAGCAGTACTTC.

The chain's CDR3 is CASNHEGASQPQHF. The CDR3 DNA follows: TGTGCCAGCAACCATGAGGGGGCTAGTCAGCCCCAGCATTTT. This chain uses TRBV2 with TRBJ1-5; the match to TRBD1 covers 7 bases. The V gene's germline CDR1 is SNHLY and CDR2 FYNNEI. J gave up 6 bases and V 7 bases, and 9 bases lay outside the gene matches. CDR3 size: 14 residues.

The V call is TRBV7-9, the J call TRBJ1-2; D is uncertain. V was trimmed by 1 base and J by 6 bases, leaving 6 bases between them. The CDR3 consists of 12 residues. CDR1 and CDR2 (germline): SEHNR, FQNEAQ (reference sequence). The CDR3 loop is CASSLGSDGYTF. The CDR3 DNA sequence: TGTGCCAGCAGCTTAGGGAGCGATGGCTACACCTTC.

The chain couples TRBV4-3 to TRBJ2-3; D is perhaps TRBD1 (6 bases). The germline V gene has CDR1 LGHNA and CDR2 YSLEER. CDR3 size: 16 residues. Trimming took off 1 base at V and 0 bases at J, with 11 bases between the two ends. The CDR3: CASSQVGAPSTDTQYF. CDR3 bases: TGCGCCAGCAGCCAAGTGGGGGCGCCTAGCACAGATACGCAGTATTTT.

The chain uses TRBV6-5 and TRBJ1-5, with no clear D. V was trimmed by 4 bases and J by 4 bases, leaving 14 bases between them. The germline V gene encodes CDR1 MNHEY and CDR2 SVGAGI. The length of the CDR3 is 15 residues. The CDR3: CASSSMNPGNQPQHF. The CDR3 nucleotides are TGTGCCAGCAGTTCTATGAACCCGGGGAATCAGCCCCAGCATTTT.

The chain employs TRBV6-1 and TRBJ1-2; 9 bases are shared with TRBD1. With 4 bases clipped from V and 8 bases from J, the junction kept 5 bases outside the gene matches. CDR1 is MNHNS and CDR2 is SASEGT in the germline V gene. The CDR3 is made up of 13 amino acids. In DNA, the CDR3 is TGTGCCAGCAGTGTACAGGGGGCGTCGGGCTACACCTTC. The encoded protein is CASSVQGASGYTF.

J is TRBJ2-3 and V is TRBV7-2, with D unresolved. The CDR3 covers 14 residues. Germline CDR1 reads SGHTA; CDR2 reads FQGNSA. The germline V and J ends were trimmed by 5 bases and 1 base, with 10 bases remaining between them. The CDR3 nucleotides read TGTGCCAGCAGCGAACGACAACGCACAGATACGCAGTATTTT. Its protein product is CASSERQRTDTQYF.